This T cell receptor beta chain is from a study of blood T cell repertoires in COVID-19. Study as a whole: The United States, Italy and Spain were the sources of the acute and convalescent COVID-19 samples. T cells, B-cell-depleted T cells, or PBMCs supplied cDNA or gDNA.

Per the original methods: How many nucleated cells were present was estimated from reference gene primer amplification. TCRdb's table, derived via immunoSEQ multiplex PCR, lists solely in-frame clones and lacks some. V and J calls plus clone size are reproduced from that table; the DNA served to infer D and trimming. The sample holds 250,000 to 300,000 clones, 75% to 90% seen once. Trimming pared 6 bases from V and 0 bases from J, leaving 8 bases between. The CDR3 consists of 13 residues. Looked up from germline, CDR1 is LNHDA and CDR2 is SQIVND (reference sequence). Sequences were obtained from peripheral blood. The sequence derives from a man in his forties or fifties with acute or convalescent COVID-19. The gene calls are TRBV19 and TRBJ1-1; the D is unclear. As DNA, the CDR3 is TGTGCCAGTAGCGTCAACATGAACACTGAAGCTTTCTTT. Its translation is CASSVNMNTEAFF.